This T cell receptor beta chain was retrieved from a study of human T cells and chemical hapten exposure. The library gave individual cDNA molecules unique molecular identifiers. Per the original data handling: TCRs per sample had a median of approximately 88,000 and ranged from roughly 23,224 to 700,000. TCRdb passed the 5' RACE reads through MiXCR, listing each CDR3 protein once. The V and J calls were determined by TCRdb, not by the authors. The sample lists 130,000 or so distinct CDR3 sequences, 4.1% occurring once. Extraction of total RNA was performed on unfractionated whole blood. This clonotype was seen repeatedly, ten times or more. Its antigen remains unidentified. Overall study findings and caveats: No change in TCRs above 1 in 1000 frequency was produced by DPC sensitization.

The CDR3 contains 13 residues. Germline loops: CDR1 MNHEY, CDR2 SVGEGT. V was clipped by 6 bases and J by 12 bases, with 20 bases between them. The sequence came from a female donor in good health. The chain links TRBV6-2 or TRBV6-3 to TRBJ1-2, with D perhaps matching TRBD1 (5 bases). The CDR3 is CASRLGGGRSHTF. The DNA for the CDR3 is TGTGCCAGCAGGCTTGGCGGGGGACGGAGCCACACCTTC.